The 7 T cell receptor beta chains presented below share a single source sample, sequenced in a study of blood T cells in healthy people across ages. Together with a sample-barcoded 5' primer, a J-beta primer mix was included in a second PCR lasting about 6 to 11 cycles. TCRdb passed the 5' RACE reads through MiXCR, listing each CDR3 protein once. Of fewer than 750,000 distinct CDR3 sequences detected, approximately 52% appear once; the ten largest clones hold approximately 13%. The sample comprised blood. The receptor source for this set is an elderly woman in good health.

Comments on this clonotype: A much bigger clone sits one base away, suggesting this may be a read error. This chain connects TRBV11-3 to TRBJ1-2; perhaps TRBD1 as D (5 bases). This CDR3 spans 13 amino acids. The V gene's germline CDR1 is SGHNT and CDR2 YENEEA. CDR3 residues: CASSSQGFYDYTF. As DNA, the CDR3 is TGTGCCAGCAGCTCCCAGGGTTTCTATGACTACACCTTC. Filled out from reference TRBV11-3 and TRBJ1-2, the complete variable domain reads EAGVVQSPRYKIIEKKQPVAFWCNPISGHNTLYWYLQNLGQGPELLIRYENEEAVDDSQLPKDRFSAERLKGVDSTLKIQPAELGDSAVYLCASSSQGFYDYTFGSGTRLTVV.

The rearrangement joins TRBV28 to TRBJ1-2, with D uncertain. V was pared by 2 bases and J by 4 bases, with 14 bases between. The germline V gene encodes CDR1 MDHEN and CDR2 SYDVKM. The CDR3 totals 15 residues. CDR3 amino acids: CASSLGVGWGYGYTF. CDR3 nucleotides: TGTGCCAGCAGTTTAGGTGTCGGATGGGGCTATGGCTACACCTTC.

With respect to this clonotype: A much larger clone lies a single base off, so this may be a read error. The V and J genes are TRBV3-1 and TRBJ2-5; 10 nucleotides line up with TRBD2. Judging by the DNA end, TRBJ2-7 fits better; the J call may be wrong. Germline values: CDR1 LGHDT, CDR2 YNNKEL (reference sequence). The CDR3 length is 15 residues. The CDR3 sequence: CASSQDLTSGHEQYF. Here the CDR3 DNA reads TGTGCCAGCAGCCAAGATTTGACTAGCGGGCACGAGCAGTACTTC.

J is TRBJ2-1 and V is TRBV20-1; the match to TRBD2 covers 11 bases. Germline V CDR1 and CDR2: DFQATT, SNEGSKA (reference sequence). CDR3 length: 16 amino acids. J gave up 3 bases and V 1 base, and 5 bases lay outside the gene matches. For the CDR3, the DNA is TGCAGTGCTAGAGGAGGACTAGCGGGTCTCTACAATGAGCAGTTCTTC. Amino acids: CSARGGLAGLYNEQFF.

The V call is TRBV11-1, the J call TRBJ2-1, with 9 bases aligning to TRBD2. The CDR3 is made up of 14 amino acids. Trimming cost V 3 bases and J 5 bases; bases outside gene matches: 2. Germline V gene sequence: CDR1 SGHAT, CDR2 FQDESV (reference sequence). Written as DNA, the CDR3 is TGTGCCAGCAGCTTCCAGCGGGGGGACAATGAGCAGTTCTTC. Residues: CASSFQRGDNEQFF.

The V and J genes are TRBV30 and TRBJ1-5; D may be TRBD1 (5 bases). The germline CDR1 and CDR2 sequences are GTSNPN and SVGIG (reference sequence). This CDR3 comprises 13 residues. V was clipped by 1 base and J by 8 bases, with 12 bases between them. The CDR3 nucleotides are TGTGCCTGGAGTGGAGGGGCCAGCAAGCCCCAGCATTTT. Translation: CAWSGGASKPQHF.

This chain links TRBV9 with TRBJ2-7, with 7 bases matching TRBD1. Per germline, CDR1 SGDLS and CDR2 YYNGEE. The CDR3 is made up of 18 amino acids. The J segment lost 2 bases and the V segment lost 0 bases, leaving 14 bases of the junction unmatched. The CDR3 is CASSVGKRPGQRPYEQYF. As DNA, the CDR3 is TGTGCCAGCAGCGTAGGGAAAAGGCCGGGACAGCGTCCCTACGAGCAGTACTTC.